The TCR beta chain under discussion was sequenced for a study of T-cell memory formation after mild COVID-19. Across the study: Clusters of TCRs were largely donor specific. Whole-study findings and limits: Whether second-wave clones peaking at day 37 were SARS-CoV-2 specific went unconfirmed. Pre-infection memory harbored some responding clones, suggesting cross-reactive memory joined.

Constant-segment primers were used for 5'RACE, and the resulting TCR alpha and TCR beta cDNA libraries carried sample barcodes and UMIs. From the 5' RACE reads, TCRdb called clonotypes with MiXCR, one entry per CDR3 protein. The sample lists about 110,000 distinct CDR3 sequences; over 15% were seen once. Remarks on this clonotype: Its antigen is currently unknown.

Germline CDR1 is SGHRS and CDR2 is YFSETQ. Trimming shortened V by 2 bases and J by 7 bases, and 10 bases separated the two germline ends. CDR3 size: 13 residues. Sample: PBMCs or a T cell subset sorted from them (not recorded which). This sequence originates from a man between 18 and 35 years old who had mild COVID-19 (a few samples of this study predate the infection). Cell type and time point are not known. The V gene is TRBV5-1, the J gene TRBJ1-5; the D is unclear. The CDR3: CASSFSGPQPQHF. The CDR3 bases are TGCGCCAGCAGCTTTTCAGGCCCGCAGCCCCAGCATTTT. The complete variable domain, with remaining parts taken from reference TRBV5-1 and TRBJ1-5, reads KAGVTQTPRYLIKTRGQQVTLSCSPISGHRSVSWYQQTPGQGLQFLFEYFSETQRNKGNFPGRFSGRQFSNSRSEMNVSTLELGDSALYLCASSFSGPQPQHFGDGTRLSIL.